These 16 T cell receptor beta chains were sequenced from one sample in a study of blood T cells in healthy people across ages. Then a second PCR, running about 6 to 12 cycles, was carried out with a sample-barcoded 5' primer and a J-beta primer mix. TCRdb re-analysed the 5' RACE reads in MiXCR, keeping a single row per CDR3 protein. The repertoire holds about 640,000 distinct CDR3 sequences, with roughly three fifths as singletons. Sequenced sample: blood. All receptors come from a man between 60 and 75 years old in good health.

A single count supports this clonotype. This chain connects TRBV12-3 or TRBV12-4 to TRBJ2-5; TRBD2 matches at 11 bases. The CDR3 is made up of 17 amino acids. J gave up 5 bases and V 0 bases, and 8 bases lay outside the gene matches. The chain's CDR3 is CASSLALVAGGPETQYF. CDR3 nucleotides: TGTGCCAGCAGTTTAGCGCTGGTAGCGGGGGGGCCGGAGACCCAGTACTTC.

V and J are TRBV6-6 and TRBJ1-4; tentatively, D is TRBD1 (6 bases). This CDR3 is built from 16 residues. V was cut by 5 bases and J by 0 bases, with 13 bases left in between. CDR1 and CDR2 (germline): MNHNY, SVGAGI (reference sequence). CDR3 region: CASSQSSGATNEKLFF. CDR3 DNA: TGTGCCAGCAGTCAAAGCTCAGGGGCAACTAATGAAAAACTGTTTTTT.

The V call is TRBV20-1, the J call TRBJ2-7; 8 nucleotides line up with TRBD2. Looked up from germline, CDR1 is DFQATT and CDR2 is SNEGSKA (reference sequence). V gave up 6 bases and J gave up 0 bases; unmatched junction bases: 4. The CDR3 loop spans 13 amino acids. CDR3 region: CSALTSDSYEQYF. In DNA form, the CDR3 reads TGCAGTGCCCTGACTAGCGACTCCTACGAGCAGTACTTC.

About this clonotype itself: Relative to the germline gene, one junction end is altered; a read error may explain this. The rearrangement links TRBV2 to TRBJ2-3; D is unresolved. Germline CDR1 and CDR2: SNHLY and FYNNEI. There are 13 residues in the CDR3. CDR3 sequence (DNA): TGCGCCAGCAGTACGTTAAACACAGATACGCAGTATTTT. Its protein is CASSTLNTDTQYF.

This clonotype was found a few times. J is TRBJ2-1 and V is TRBV5-1; the D gene could be TRBD1 or TRBD2 (5 bases each). The germline V gene encodes CDR1 SGHRS and CDR2 YFSETQ. The CDR3 extends over 14 amino acids. Trimming removed 5 bases from V and 5 bases from J, with 14 bases in between. CDR3 region: CASSTGTPHNEQFF. In nucleotides, the CDR3 is TGCGCCAGCAGTACCGGGACCCCTCACAATGAGCAGTTCTTC.

V is TRBV20-1 and J is TRBJ2-1, with 9 bases lining up with TRBD2. The V gene end was trimmed by 1 base and the J gene end by 8 bases; junction bases not matched to a gene: 6. This CDR3 has 14 residues. The germline gives CDR1 DFQATT, CDR2 SNEGSKA (reference sequence). The CDR3 nucleotides read TGCAGTGCTAGAGCGGGGCGGGGGGGCGATGAGCAGTTCTTC. Its translation: CSARAGRGGDEQFF.

The chain joins TRBV9 to TRBJ2-3; D assignment may be TRBD1 or TRBD2 (5 bases each). This CDR3 comprises 16 residues. The germline V gene has CDR1 SGDLS and CDR2 YYNGEE. V was clipped by 0 bases and J by 11 bases, with 22 bases between them. CDR3 bases: TGTGCCAGCAGCGTAGAGGGGAGAGCCGACATCTCGGTGCAGTATTTT. Translation gives CASSVEGRADISVQYF.

This clonotype was seen more than once but under ten times. The V gene is TRBV18, the J gene TRBJ1-2; 8 bases fit TRBD1. The CDR3 runs to 14 residues. Per germline, CDR1 KGHSH and CDR2 LQKENI. J lost 4 bases, V lost 6 bases, and 7 bases had no gene match. The CDR3 loop is CASSAGGWGYGYTF. DNA for the CDR3: TGTGCCAGCTCCGCAGGGGGCTGGGGCTATGGCTACACCTTC. The full variable domain, with the rest looked up from reference TRBV18 and TRBJ1-2, is NAGVMQNPRHLVRRRGQEARLRCSPMKGHSHVYWYRQLPEEGLKFMVYLQKENIIDESGMPKERFSAEFPKEGPSILRIQQVVRGDSAAYFCASSAGGWGYGYTFGSGTRLTVV.

The chain has TRBV20-1 and TRBJ2-1; 13 nucleotides align to TRBD2. Trimming removed 1 base from V and 6 bases from J; junction bases left unmatched: 0. Germline values: CDR1 DFQATT, CDR2 SNEGSKA (reference sequence). The CDR3 has 14 residues. CDR3 region: CSARGLAGGNEQFF. The DNA of the CDR3 is TGCAGTGCTAGAGGACTAGCGGGGGGCAATGAGCAGTTCTTC.

The chain employs TRBV21-1 and TRBJ2-5; the table's D call of TRBD2 was not tested on the DNA. TRBV21-1 corresponds to a pseudogene. This CDR3 has 14 residues. The CDR3 nucleotides are TGTGCCAGCAGCAAACCACGGGAGGGAGAGACCCAGTACTTC. Its protein product is CASSKPREGETQYF.

This clonotype was seen ten or more times. One junction end does not reproduce the germline sequence, and a read error may be involved. The rearrangement links TRBV4-1 to TRBJ2-5, with D unresolved. The length of the CDR3 is 12 residues. The germline V gene encodes CDR1 MGHRA and CDR2 YSYEKL. The DNA of the CDR3 is TGTGCCAGCAGCCAAGAAGGAGAGACCCAGTACTTC. This gives the protein CASSQEGETQYF.

Comment on this clonotype: The missing conserved phenylalanine or tryptophan at the end of this CDR3 makes a read error likely. This sequence joins TRBV28 and TRBJ1-2; no clear D gene. The CDR3 contains 12 residues. Trimming left V 6 bases short and J 0 bases short, with 5 bases between. The germline CDR1 and CDR2 sequences are MDHEN and SYDVKM. The CDR3 sequence: CASREANYGYTS. The CDR3 DNA is TGTGCCAGCAGGGAGGCTAACTATGGCTACACCTCC.

This clonotype came up a few times. The rearrangement uses TRBV3-1 and TRBJ2-7; TRBD1 matches at 10 bases. Germline CDR1 reads LGHDT; CDR2 reads YNNKEL (reference sequence). Trimming cost V 4 bases and J 2 bases; bases outside gene matches: 5. The CDR3 runs to 15 residues. DNA of the CDR3: TGTGCCAGCAGCCCGGGACAGGGGTACCCCTACGAGCAGTACTTC. This gives the protein CASSPGQGYPYEQYF.

The chain combines TRBV18 with TRBJ2-7; D might be TRBD2 (5 bases). The CDR3 sequence is 15 residues long. The germline V gene has CDR1 KGHSH and CDR2 LQKENI. The V gene lost 6 bases and the J gene lost 6 bases, with 21 bases spanning the gap. The CDR3: CASSEVSPGSAEQYF. For the CDR3, the DNA is TGTGCCAGCTCGGAAGTATCCCCGGGATCTGCCGAGCAGTACTTC.

This chain uses TRBV6-2 or TRBV6-3 with TRBJ2-7; D unresolved. The CDR3 is 14 residues long. CDR1 is MNHEY, CDR2 SVGEGT, per germline. Trimming left V 6 bases short and J 0 bases short, with 12 bases between. The CDR3: CASSPGSFSYEQYF. In nucleotides, the CDR3 is TGTGCCAGCAGCCCCGGCAGCTTCTCCTACGAGCAGTACTTC.

The chain links TRBV20-1 to TRBJ2-1; 11 nucleotides agree with TRBD2. J was trimmed by 9 bases and V by 3 bases; bases with no gene match: 4. Germline CDR1 and CDR2: DFQATT and SNEGSKA (reference sequence). This CDR3 region has 13 residues. DNA for the CDR3: TGCAGTGCTAGGGGGGGACTAGCGGCTGAGCAGTTCTTC. The encoded protein is CSARGGLAAEQFF.